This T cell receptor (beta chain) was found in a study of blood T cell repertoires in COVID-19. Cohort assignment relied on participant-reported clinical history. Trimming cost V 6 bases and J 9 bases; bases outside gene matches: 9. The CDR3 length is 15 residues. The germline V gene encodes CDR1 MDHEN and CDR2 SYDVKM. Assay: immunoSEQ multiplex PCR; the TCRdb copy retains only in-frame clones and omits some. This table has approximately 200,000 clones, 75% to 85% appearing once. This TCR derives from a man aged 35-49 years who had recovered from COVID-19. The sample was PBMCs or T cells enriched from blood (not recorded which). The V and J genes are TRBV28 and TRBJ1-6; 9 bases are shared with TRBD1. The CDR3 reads CASSWGTGKGSPLHF. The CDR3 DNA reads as TGTGCCAGCAGCTGGGGGACAGGGAAAGGTTCACCCCTCCACTTT.